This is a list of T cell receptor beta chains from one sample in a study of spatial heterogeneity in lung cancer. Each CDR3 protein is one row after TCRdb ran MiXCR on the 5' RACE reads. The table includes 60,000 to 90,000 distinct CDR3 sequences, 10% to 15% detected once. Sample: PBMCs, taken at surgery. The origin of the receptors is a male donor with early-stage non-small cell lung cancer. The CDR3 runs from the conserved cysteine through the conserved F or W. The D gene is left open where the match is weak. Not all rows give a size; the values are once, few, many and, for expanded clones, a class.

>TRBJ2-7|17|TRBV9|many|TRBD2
TGTGCCAGCAGCCCCCAGGGACTAGCGGGAGGGTGGTACGAGCAGTACTTC
CASSPQGLAGGWYEQYF
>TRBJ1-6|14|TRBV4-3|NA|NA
TGCGCCAGCAGCCAAGAGGCTAGGGGTTCACCCCTCCACTTT
CASSQEARGSPLHF
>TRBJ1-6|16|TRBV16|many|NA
TGTGCCAGCAGCCCGCAGCCAGGACGCCAGAATTCACCCCTCCACTTT
CASSPQPGRQNSPLHF
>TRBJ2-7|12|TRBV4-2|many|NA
TGTGCCAGCAGCGGGACCCCAAGGGAGCAGTACTTC
CASSGTPREQYF
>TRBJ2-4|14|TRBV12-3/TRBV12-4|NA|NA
TGTGCCAGCAGTTTCCTCCTAGGCAAAAACATTCAGTACTTC
CASSFLLGKNIQYF
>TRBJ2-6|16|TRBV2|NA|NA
TGTGCCAGCACCGATCGGACGGCCTCTGGGGCCAACGTCCTGACTTTC
CASTDRTASGANVLTF
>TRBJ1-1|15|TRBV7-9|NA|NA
TGTGCCAGCAGCTTAGCGACCGGGATGAACACTGAAGCTTTCTTT
CASSLATGMNTEAFF
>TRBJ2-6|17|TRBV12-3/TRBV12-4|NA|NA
TGTGCCAGCAGCTTCGGGGTAGGAGTCTCTGGGGCCAACGTCCTGACTTTC
CASSFGVGVSGANVLTF
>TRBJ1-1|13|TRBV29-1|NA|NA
TGCAGCGTTGAAGGGGAACTAGGAACTGAAGCTTTCTTT
CSVEGELGTEAFF
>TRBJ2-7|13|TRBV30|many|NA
TGTGCCTGGAGTTATCAAGACAGCTACGAGCAGTACTTC
CAWSYQDSYEQYF
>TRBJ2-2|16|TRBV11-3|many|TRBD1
TGTGCCAGCAGCCCCGGGGACAGGTCCTTCACCGGGGAGCTGTTTTTT
CASSPGDRSFTGELFF
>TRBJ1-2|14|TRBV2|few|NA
TGTGCCAGCGAACCGCGCGGACGACCCTATGGCTACACCTTC
CASEPRGRPYGYTF
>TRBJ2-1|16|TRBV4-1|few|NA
TGCGCCAGCAGCCAAGACCCAGGAGGGACGTGGAATGAGCAGTTCTTC
CASSQDPGGTWNEQFF
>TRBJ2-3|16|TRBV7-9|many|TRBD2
TGTGCCAGCAGCTTAGAGGTAGCGGGAGGCACAGATACGCAGTATTTT
CASSLEVAGGTDTQYF
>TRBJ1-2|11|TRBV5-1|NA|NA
TGCGCCAGCAGCTCAGTCTATGGCTACACCTTC
CASSSVYGYTF
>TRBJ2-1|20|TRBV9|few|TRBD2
TGTGCCAGCAGCATTTGGGAGGGGACTAGCGGGAGGGCCCTGTACAATGAGCAGTTCTTC
CASSIWEGTSGRALYNEQFF
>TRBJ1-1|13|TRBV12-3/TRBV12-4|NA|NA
TGTGCCAGCAGCTCGGACAGATACACTGAAGCTTTCTTT
CASSSDRYTEAFF
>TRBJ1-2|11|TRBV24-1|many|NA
TGTGCCACCAGTGCTGGGTGGGGCTACACCTTC
CATSAGWGYTF
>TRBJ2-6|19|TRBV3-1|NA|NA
TGTGCCAGCAGCCAAGACAGGGTTGGGACTCGCTCTGGGGCCAACGTCCTGACTTTC
CASSQDRVGTRSGANVLTF
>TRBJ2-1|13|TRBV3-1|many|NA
TGTGCCAGCAGCCAAGATGAATACAATGAGCAGTTCTTC
CASSQDEYNEQFF
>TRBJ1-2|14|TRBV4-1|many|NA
TGCGCCAGCAGCCAAGATCCCACGGGTGGTGGCTACACCTTC
CASSQDPTGGGYTF
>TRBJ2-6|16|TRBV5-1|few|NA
TGCGCCAGCAGCTTAACCGGGGGCGCTGGGGCCAACGTCCTGACTTTC
CASSLTGGAGANVLTF
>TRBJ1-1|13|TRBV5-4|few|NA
TGTGCCAGCAGCCACAGGACGAACACTGAAGCTTTCTTT
CASSHRTNTEAFF
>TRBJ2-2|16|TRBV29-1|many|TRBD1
TGCAGCGTCTCCGGGACAGGGGGCATCGTGACCGGGGAGCTGTTTTTT
CSVSGTGGIVTGELFF
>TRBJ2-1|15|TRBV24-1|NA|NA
TGTGCCACCAGCGTTAACCGGGAGTCGGGTAATGAGCAGTTCTTC
CATSVNRESGNEQFF
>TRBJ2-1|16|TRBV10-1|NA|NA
TGCGCCAGCAGTGAGTCCAGAGGGCCGATCTACAATGAGCAGTTCTTC
CASSESRGPIYNEQFF
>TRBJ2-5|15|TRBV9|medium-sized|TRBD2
TGTGCCAGCAGCGTAGGACTAGCGGGATATTCGACCCAGTACTTC
CASSVGLAGYSTQYF
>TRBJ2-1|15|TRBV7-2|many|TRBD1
TGTGCCAGCACCCCCCGGACAGGGTCGGGCAGTGAGCAGTTCTTC
CASTPRTGSGSEQFF
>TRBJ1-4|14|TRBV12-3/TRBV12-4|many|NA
TGTGCCAGCAGCCCGACAGGAACTAATGAAAAACTGTTTTTT
CASSPTGTNEKLFF
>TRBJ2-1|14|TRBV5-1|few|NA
TGCGCCAGCAGCTTGGTGGTAAGGAGCGATGAGCAGTTCTTC
CASSLVVRSDEQFF
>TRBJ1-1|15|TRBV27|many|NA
TGTGCCAGCAGTCTCACAGGTGTTGCAGGGCCTGAAGCTTTCTTT
CASSLTGVAGPEAFF
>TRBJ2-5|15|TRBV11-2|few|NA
TGTGCCAGCAGCTTAGGCGCCAGGGGCGACGAGACCCAGTACTTC
CASSLGARGDETQYF
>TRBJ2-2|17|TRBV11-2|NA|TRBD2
TGTGCCAGCAGCTTCCCTCGCGGGACTAGTAACACCGGGGAGCTGTTTTTT
CASSFPRGTSNTGELFF